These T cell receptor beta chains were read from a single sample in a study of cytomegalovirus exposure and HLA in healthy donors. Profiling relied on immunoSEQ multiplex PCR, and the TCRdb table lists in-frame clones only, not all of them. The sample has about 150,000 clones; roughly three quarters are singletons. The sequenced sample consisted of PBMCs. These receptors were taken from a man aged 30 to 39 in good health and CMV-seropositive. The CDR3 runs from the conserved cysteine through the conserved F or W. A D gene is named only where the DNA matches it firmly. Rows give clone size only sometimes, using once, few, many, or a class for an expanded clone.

CDR3aa: CAWSEGAYGYTF
CDR3nt: TGTGCCTGGAGTGAGGGGGCATATGGCTACACCTTC
len: 12
d_gene: TRBD1
abundance: once
j_gene: TRBJ1-2
v_gene: TRBV30

CDR3aa: CASSRGGLGEQYF
CDR3nt: TGTGCCAGCTCCCGAGGGGGTTTGGGGGAGCAGTACTTC
len: 13
d_gene: NA
abundance: NA
j_gene: TRBJ2-5
v_gene: TRBV6-5

CDR3aa: CASSRGGVDEQYF
CDR3nt: TGTGCCAGCTCACGAGGAGGGGTAGACGAGCAGTACTTC
len: 13
d_gene: NA
abundance: once
j_gene: TRBJ2-7
v_gene: TRBV6-5

CDR3aa: CASRASGTGEAFF
CDR3nt: TGTGCCAGCAGGGCGAGTGGGACAGGTGAAGCTTTCTTT
len: 13
d_gene: TRBD1
abundance: NA
j_gene: TRBJ1-1
v_gene: TRBV2

CDR3aa: CASSPWDTLNTEAFF
CDR3nt: TGTGCCAGCAGCCCCTGGGACACCTTGAACACTGAAGCTTTCTTT
len: 15
d_gene: NA
abundance: NA
j_gene: TRBJ1-1
v_gene: TRBV9

CDR3aa: CASSQGGVEQYF
CDR3nt: TGCGCCAGCAGCCAAGGGGGGGTCGAGCAGTACTTC
len: 12
d_gene: NA
abundance: few
j_gene: TRBJ2-7
v_gene: TRBV4-1

CDR3aa: CASGQFDSGNTIYF
CDR3nt: TGTGCCAGCGGCCAGTTCGACTCTGGAAACACCATATATTTT
len: 14
d_gene: NA
abundance: NA
j_gene: TRBJ1-3
v_gene: TRBV27

CDR3aa: CASSLRVSTGELFF
CDR3nt: TGTGCCAGCAGCTTACGGGTTTCGACCGGGGAGCTGTTTTTT
len: 14
d_gene: NA
abundance: NA
j_gene: TRBJ2-2
v_gene: TRBV7-8

CDR3aa: CASGRGAGTYEQYF
CDR3nt: TGTGCCAGCGGTCGGGGGGCTGGAACCTACGAGCAGTACTTC
len: 14
d_gene: NA
abundance: NA
j_gene: TRBJ2-7
v_gene: TRBV2

CDR3aa: CASSLMGGPLPFYEQYF
CDR3nt: TGTGCCAGCAGTTTAATGGGAGGACCGTTGCCTTTCTACGAGCAGTACTTC
len: 17
d_gene: NA
abundance: NA
j_gene: TRBJ2-7
v_gene: TRBV27

CDR3aa: CASQGAGETQYF
CDR3nt: TGTGCCAGCCAAGGGGCAGGGGAGACCCAGTACTTC
len: 12
d_gene: NA
abundance: NA
j_gene: TRBJ2-5
v_gene: TRBV9

CDR3aa: CASSRSGTGGAGTEAFF
CDR3nt: TGTGCCAGCTCACGTTCCGGGACAGGGGGCGCTGGCACTGAAGCTTTCTTT
len: 17
d_gene: TRBD1
abundance: NA
j_gene: TRBJ1-1
v_gene: TRBV18

CDR3aa: CSVESANYGYTF
CDR3nt: TGCAGCGTTGAATCGGCTAACTATGGCTACACCTTC
len: 12
d_gene: NA
abundance: NA
j_gene: TRBJ1-2
v_gene: TRBV29-1

CDR3aa: CASSLAGTRDRLNTEAFF
CDR3nt: TGCGCCAGCAGCCTTGCGGGTACGAGGGACAGACTGAACACTGAAGCTTTCTTT
len: 18
d_gene: TRBD1
abundance: NA
j_gene: TRBJ1-1
v_gene: TRBV5-1

CDR3aa: CASSLGGGDNYGYTF
CDR3nt: TGTGCCAGCAGCTTAGGAGGGGGAGATAACTATGGCTACACCTTC
len: 15
d_gene: NA
abundance: NA
j_gene: TRBJ1-2
v_gene: TRBV7-2

CDR3aa: CASSRTRTGGGRNTEAFF
CDR3nt: TGTGCCAGCAGTAGAACCCGGACAGGGGGCGGTCGAAACACTGAAGCTTTCTTT
len: 18
d_gene: TRBD1
abundance: NA
j_gene: TRBJ1-1
v_gene: TRBV28

CDR3aa: CASSTSGDTQYF
CDR3nt: TGTGCCAGCAGCACAAGCGGAGATACGCAGTATTTT
len: 12
d_gene: NA
abundance: NA
j_gene: TRBJ2-3
v_gene: TRBV27

CDR3aa: CASTLSRSYEQYF
CDR3nt: TGTGCCAGCACTCTATCGCGGTCCTACGAGCAGTACTTC
len: 13
d_gene: NA
abundance: NA
j_gene: TRBJ2-7
v_gene: TRBV28

CDR3aa: CASSEFQGTEAFF
CDR3nt: TGTGCCAGCAGTGAATTCCAGGGCACTGAAGCTTTCTTT
len: 13
d_gene: NA
abundance: NA
j_gene: TRBJ1-1
v_gene: TRBV6-1

CDR3aa: CASTAQGAGANVLTF
CDR3nt: TGTGCCAGCACAGCACAGGGGGCTGGGGCCAACGTCCTGACTTTC
len: 15
d_gene: TRBD1
abundance: once
j_gene: TRBJ2-6
v_gene: TRBV6-1

CDR3aa: CAISDPGTSGMLETQYF
CDR3nt: TGTGCCATCAGTGATCCCGGGACTAGCGGGATGTTGGAGACCCAGTACTTC
len: 17
d_gene: TRBD2
abundance: NA
j_gene: TRBJ2-5
v_gene: TRBV10-3

CDR3aa: CASSLGTGGNSPLHF
CDR3nt: TGCGCCAGCAGCTTGGGAACAGGGGGTAATTCACCCCTCCACTTT
len: 15
d_gene: TRBD1
abundance: NA
j_gene: TRBJ1-6
v_gene: TRBV5-1